The rows below give T cell receptor beta chains drawn from one sample of a study of cytomegalovirus exposure and HLA in healthy donors. Generated by immunoSEQ multiplex PCR, the TCRdb table keeps only in-frame clones and is missing some. Altogether about 82,000 clones are present, approximately 69% being singletons, with the ten largest covering roughly 21%. Sample: PBMCs. Receptor source: a woman in her forties or fifties in good health and CMV-seropositive. The CDR3 runs from the conserved cysteine through the conserved F or W. D genes are given only for firm matches. Not every row has a clone size; where given, it reads once, few, many or a size class.

J: TRBJ2-2
size: .
V: TRBV18
D: TRBD1
CDR3: CASSLPGQGRTGELFF
DNA: TGTGCCAGCTCACTACCGGGACAGGGACGTACCGGGGAGCTGTTTTTT

J: TRBJ1-1
size: once
V: TRBV2
D: .
CDR3: CASTLDGWGGTEAFF
DNA: TGTGCCAGCACCCTCGACGGGTGGGGAGGGACTGAAGCTTTCTTT

J: TRBJ2-5
size: few
V: TRBV5-6
D: TRBD2
CDR3: CASSKRGLQETQYF
DNA: TGTGCCAGCAGCAAGCGGGGTCTCCAAGAGACCCAGTACTTC

J: TRBJ1-5
size: few
V: TRBV30
D: .
CDR3: CAWSGKGLGDQPQHF
DNA: TGTGCCTGGAGTGGAAAGGGGCTCGGAGATCAGCCCCAGCATTTT

J: TRBJ1-2
size: .
V: TRBV14
D: TRBD1
CDR3: CASSRDRDAGYTF
DNA: TGTGCCAGCAGCCGAGACAGGGATGCTGGCTACACCTTC

J: TRBJ1-1
size: .
V: TRBV28
D: .
CDR3: CASGRGGPEAFF
DNA: TGTGCCAGCGGCCGGGGTGGGCCTGAAGCTTTCTTT

J: TRBJ2-1
size: .
V: TRBV7-2
D: .
CDR3: CASSLAPGNEQFF
DNA: TGTGCCAGCAGCTTAGCCCCGGGGAATGAGCAGTTCTTC

J: TRBJ2-5
size: .
V: TRBV5-8
D: TRBD1
CDR3: CASSSPRDSQETQYF
DNA: TGTGCCAGCAGCTCCCCCCGGGACAGCCAAGAGACCCAGTACTTC

J: TRBJ1-4
size: .
V: TRBV28
D: .
CDR3: CASSSGAISRVVEKLFF
DNA: TGTGCCAGCAGTTCGGGTGCTATTAGCAGGGTGGTTGAAAAACTGTTTTTT

J: TRBJ2-5
size: .
V: TRBV5-4
D: .
CDR3: CASSSEQQETQYF
DNA: TGTGCCAGCAGCTCCGAACAGCAAGAGACCCAGTACTTC

J: TRBJ2-3
size: .
V: TRBV19
D: TRBD1
CDR3: CASSRTGGWVDTQYF
DNA: TGTGCCAGTAGTAGGACAGGGGGCTGGGTAGATACGCAGTATTTT

J: TRBJ1-3
size: few
V: TRBV4-2
D: TRBD1
CDR3: CASSQEAAGGNTIYF
DNA: TGTGCCAGCAGCCAAGAAGCCGCAGGGGGCAACACCATATATTTT

J: TRBJ1-2
size: few
V: TRBV18
D: .
CDR3: CASSPRDTSNYGYTF
DNA: TGTGCCAGCTCACCTAGGGACACCTCTAACTATGGCTACACCTTC

J: TRBJ2-7
size: once
V: TRBV18
D: TRBD1
CDR3: CASSRRTGSSYEQYF
DNA: TGTGCCAGCTCACGAAGGACAGGGAGCTCCTACGAGCAGTACTTC

J: TRBJ1-5
size: few
V: TRBV2
D: .
CDR3: CASSEGAQDSNQPQHF
DNA: TGTGCCAGCAGTGAAGGGGCACAGGACAGCAATCAGCCCCAGCATTTT

J: TRBJ1-5
size: .
V: TRBV7-9
D: TRBD1
CDR3: CASSSSLTGERGQPQHF
DNA: TGTGCCAGCAGCTCCAGTTTGACAGGGGAACGGGGTCAGCCCCAGCATTTT

J: TRBJ2-3
size: .
V: TRBV9
D: TRBD2
CDR3: CVSSVAGLATDTQYF
DNA: TGTGTCAGCAGCGTAGCCGGACTAGCAACAGATACGCAGTATTTT

J: TRBJ2-3
size: .
V: TRBV7-8
D: TRBD2
CDR3: CASRPTSGDTDTQYF
DNA: TGTGCCAGCAGGCCTACTAGCGGGGATACAGATACGCAGTATTTT

J: TRBJ1-6
size: .
V: TRBV19
D: TRBD1
CDR3: CASSVRTGEWDSPLHF
DNA: TGTGCCAGTAGCGTACGGACAGGGGAATGGGATTCACCCCTCCACTTT

J: TRBJ2-2
size: .
V: TRBV27
D: .
CDR3: CASSFLQGQGSGELFF
DNA: TGTGCCAGCAGTTTCCTACAGGGCCAAGGCTCCGGGGAGCTGTTTTTT

J: TRBJ2-3
size: once
V: TRBV7-2
D: TRBD2
CDR3: CASSLVAGGGDTQYF
DNA: TGTGCCAGCAGCTTAGTCGCGGGGGGCGGAGATACGCAGTATTTT

J: TRBJ1-2
size: .
V: TRBV28
D: .
CDR3: CACETRDSNYGYTF
DNA: TGCGCATGTGAGACCCGGGATTCTAACTATGGCTACACCTTC

J: TRBJ2-1
size: few
V: TRBV4-1
D: .
CDR3: CASSQGGPPYNEQFF
DNA: TGCGCCAGCAGCCAAGGGGGGCCGCCCTACAATGAGCAGTTCTTC

J: TRBJ1-4
size: .
V: TRBV6-1
D: .
CDR3: CASSEGRARDEKLFF
DNA: TGTGCCAGCAGTGAAGGCAGGGCGAGAGATGAAAAACTGTTTTTT

J: TRBJ1-2
size: .
V: TRBV19
D: TRBD1
CDR3: CASSDRGLYGYTF
DNA: TGTGCCAGTAGTGACAGGGGGCTTTATGGCTACACCTTC

J: TRBJ1-5
size: few
V: TRBV6-6
D: .
CDR3: CASSYSGDSNQPQHF
DNA: TGTGCCAGCAGTTACTCCGGGGATAGCAATCAGCCCCAGCATTTT

J: TRBJ1-4
size: few
V: TRBV7-9
D: .
CDR3: CASSFPLKPTNEKLFF
DNA: TGTGCCAGCAGCTTTCCCCTCAAGCCAACTAATGAAAAACTGTTTTTT

J: TRBJ1-5
size: .
V: TRBV6-5
D: .
CDR3: CASRAGLYWPQHF
DNA: TGTGCCAGCAGGGCGGGGCTTTACTGGCCCCAGCATTTT

J: TRBJ2-3
size: .
V: TRBV10-3
D: .
CDR3: CAISADSLDGTDTQYF
DNA: TGTGCCATCAGTGCGGACTCTCTGGACGGCACAGATACGCAGTATTTT

J: TRBJ2-2
size: .
V: TRBV5-4
D: .
CDR3: CASSLASEGELFF
DNA: TGTGCCAGCAGCTTGGCAAGTGAGGGGGAGCTGTTTTTT

J: TRBJ2-5
size: .
V: TRBV7-9
D: TRBD1
CDR3: CASSSPPRGRRQETQYF
DNA: TGTGCCAGCAGCTCTCCTCCCAGGGGGCGCCGACAAGAGACCCAGTACTTC

J: TRBJ2-1
size: .
V: TRBV2
D: TRBD1
CDR3: CASSGTGDGGEQFF
DNA: TGTGCCAGCAGTGGGACAGGGGATGGAGGTGAGCAGTTCTTC

J: TRBJ1-5
size: .
V: TRBV27
D: .
CDR3: CASTTSGGNQPQHF
DNA: TGTGCCAGCACTACGTCGGGGGGCAATCAGCCCCAGCATTTT

J: TRBJ2-5
size: .
V: TRBV29-1
D: .
CDR3: CSVELRGLGQETQYF
DNA: TGCAGCGTTGAATTAAGGGGGTTGGGGCAAGAGACCCAGTACTTC

J: TRBJ2-1
size: .
V: TRBV27
D: TRBD1
CDR3: CASSFRTGNNEQFF
DNA: TGTGCCAGCAGTTTTAGGACAGGGAACAATGAGCAGTTCTTC

J: TRBJ2-3
size: .
V: TRBV7-2
D: .
CDR3: CASSSSGTDTQYF
DNA: TGTGCCAGCAGCTCGTCCGGCACAGATACGCAGTATTTT

J: TRBJ1-2
size: .
V: TRBV6-5
D: .
CDR3: CASSPTENYGYTF
DNA: TGTGCCAGCAGCCCGACAGAAAACTATGGCTACACCTTC

J: TRBJ2-3
size: .
V: TRBV7-2
D: .
CDR3: CASSFYTDTQYF
DNA: TGTGCCAGCAGCTTTTACACAGATACGCAGTATTTT

J: TRBJ1-5
size: few
V: TRBV10-3
D: .
CDR3: CASGGDSNQPQHF
DNA: TGTGCCTCGGGGGGAGATAGCAATCAGCCCCAGCATTTT